This T cell receptor beta chain originates from a study of T cell responses to AZD1222 COVID-19 vaccine. Points from the study as a whole: It should be noted that donors were predominantly white British and more often female, and clonal diversity was possibly underestimated. The breadth and depth of Spike-specific TCRs increased once two AZD1222 doses had been given.

CDR3 length: 14 residues. Trimming removed 5 bases from V and 10 bases from J; junction bases left unmatched: 9. Germline V gene data show CDR1 as SGHTA and CDR2 as FQGNSA. The data were produced by immunoSEQ multiplex PCR, yet TCRdb's version contains in-frame clones alone and is incomplete. Here the sample spans 150,000 or so clones, over 75% being singletons. In regard to this clone: The antigen is unknown.

This receptor was taken from an adult in good health. The sequences come from peripheral blood, collected on day 0 of AZD1222 vaccination. This sequence joins TRBV7-2 and TRBJ2-3; 10 nucleotides match TRBD2. CDR3 coding DNA: TGTGCCAGCAGCAGCGGGACTAGCGAAGTTTCGCAGTATTTT. Protein: CASSSGTSEVSQYF.